This entry is about one TCR beta chain. Its antigen is unidentified. The source of the sample is a study of regulatory T cells in long-lasting Graves disease. Study-level points and caveats: Persistent patients shared some 2,500 public clonotypes among themselves. Newly diagnosed patients shared fewer, at more than 750. Accuracy could have been hurt by small sample size. Investigators studied peripheral blood only, not thyroid tissue. Persistent disease preferred TRBV28, TRBJ1-2 and TRBJ2-5.

Described time point: persistent/refractory GD, antithyroid drugs over 5 years with positive TRAb. Scientists built the TCR library using RNA that was extracted from PBMCs. The CDR3 is 12 residues long. Deletions cut 8 bases from V and 2 bases from J, with 7 bases between. Per germline, CDR1 MNHNS and CDR2 SASEGT. Both iRepertoire HTBI primers and Arm-PCR of CDR3 regions were used to build the TCR beta libraries. From the multiplex PCR reads, TCRdb called clonotypes with MiXCR, one entry per CDR3 protein. The sample has 300,000 or so distinct CDR3 sequences, 15% to 20% seen once; the top ten hold roughly 27%.

The J gene is TRBJ1-5, the V gene TRBV6-1; D ambiguous. The TCR comes from a female donor with Graves disease. The starting material was peripheral blood mononuclear cells (PBMCs), obtained when the disease was refractory, from a patient treated with antithyroid drugs. The CDR3 region has the DNA TGTGCCAGCCGGCCGGGCAATCAGCCCCAGCATTTT. It yields the protein CASRPGNQPQHF.